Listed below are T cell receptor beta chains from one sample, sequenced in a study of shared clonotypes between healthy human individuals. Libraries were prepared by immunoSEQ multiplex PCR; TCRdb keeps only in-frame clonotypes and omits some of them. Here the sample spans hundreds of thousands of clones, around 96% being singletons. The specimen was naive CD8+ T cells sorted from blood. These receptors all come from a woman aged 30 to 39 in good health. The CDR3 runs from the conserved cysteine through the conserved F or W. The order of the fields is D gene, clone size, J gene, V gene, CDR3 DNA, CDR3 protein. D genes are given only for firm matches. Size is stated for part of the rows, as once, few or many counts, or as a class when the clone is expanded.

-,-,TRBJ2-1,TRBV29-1,TGCAGCGTTGAACGTTCCTACAATGAGCAGTTCTTC,CSVERSYNEQFF
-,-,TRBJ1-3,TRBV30,TGTGCCTGCCATCAGGTACCCTCTGGAAACACCATATATTTT,CACHQVPSGNTIYF
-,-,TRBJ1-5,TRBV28,TGTGCCAGCAGCCCACCGGGGGCCACCACCAATCAGCCCCAGCATTTT,CASSPPGATTNQPQHF
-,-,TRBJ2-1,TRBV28,TGTGCCAGCACGACAAAAGCACCTTGGGCAGAAATATACAATGAGCAGTTCTTC,CASTTKAPWAEIYNEQFF
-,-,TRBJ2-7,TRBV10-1,TGCGCCAGCAGTGAACCGGGACAAGGCTACGAGCAGTACTTC,CASSEPGQGYEQYF
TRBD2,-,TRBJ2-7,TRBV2,TGTGCCAGCAGTGACTCGGCGGGAGGGCGGGAGCAGTACTTC,CASSDSAGGREQYF
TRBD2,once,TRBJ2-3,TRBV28,TGTGCCAGCAGTTTAGCGGGAGAAAGCACAGATACGCAGTATTTT,CASSLAGESTDTQYF
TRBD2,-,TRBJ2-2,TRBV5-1,TGCGCCAGCAGCTCGGGGGTAGCGGGAGGCACCGGGGAGCTGTTTTTT,CASSSGVAGGTGELFF
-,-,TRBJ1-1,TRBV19,TGTGCCAGTAGTCCCATCGAGGGGCTTCGGTTTGACACTGAAGCTTTCTTT,CASSPIEGLRFDTEAFF
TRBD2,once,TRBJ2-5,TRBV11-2,TGTGCCAGCAGCCCGGGGACTAGCGGGAGTGAAGAAGAGACCCAGTACTTC,CASSPGTSGSEEETQYF
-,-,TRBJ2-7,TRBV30,TGTGCCTGGAGTGAAGGCGGACAGTTCCCTGGGCAGTACTTC,CAWSEGGQFPGQYF
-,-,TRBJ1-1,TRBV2,TGTGCCAGCAGTGGTGGGAAACAGGGCGGCACTGAAGCTTTCTTT,CASSGGKQGGTEAFF
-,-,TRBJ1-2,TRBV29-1,TGCAGCGTTGAAGGGGACATCGGCGGCTACACCTTC,CSVEGDIGGYTF
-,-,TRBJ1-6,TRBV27,TGTGCCAGCCAGGGAGGAGCTTTGGATTCACCCCTCCACTTT,CASQGGALDSPLHF
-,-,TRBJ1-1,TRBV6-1,TGTGCCAGCAGTGAAGGGATTTCAGTTAGTCGGAAATTGAACACTGAAGCTTTCTTT,CASSEGISVSRKLNTEAFF
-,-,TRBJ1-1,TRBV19,TGTGCCAGTGGCCACAGTTTGGGGGCGGGAAGCACTGAAGCTTTCTTT,CASGHSLGAGSTEAFF
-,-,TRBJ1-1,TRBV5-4,TGTGCCAGCAGCGGGCAGAGCCTTGAAGCTTTCTTT,CASSGQSLEAFF
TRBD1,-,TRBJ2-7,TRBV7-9,TGTGCCAGCAGCTTAGGGACAGGGGGCCCCTACGAGCAGTACTTC,CASSLGTGGPYEQYF
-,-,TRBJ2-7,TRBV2,TGTGCCACTAGACAGGCCTCCTTCTACGAGCAGTACTTC,CATRQASFYEQYF
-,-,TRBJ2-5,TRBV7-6,TGTGCCAGCAGCCTTACAGGTTATTCGCGAGAGACCCAGTACTTC,CASSLTGYSRETQYF
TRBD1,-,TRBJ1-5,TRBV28,TGTGCCAGCAGTCGGATACAGGGGAATGAGGAGCCCCAGCATTTT,CASSRIQGNEEPQHF
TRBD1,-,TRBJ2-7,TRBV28,TGTGCCAGCAGTTTAACCCTCAGGACAGGGGGCGCATACGAGCAGTACTTC,CASSLTLRTGGAYEQYF
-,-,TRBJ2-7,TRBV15,TGTGCCACCAGCACGCGGACAGTCTACGAGCAGTACTTC,CATSTRTVYEQYF
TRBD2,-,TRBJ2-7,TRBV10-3,TGTGCCATCAGCGCCGGGACTAGCGGCTCCTACGAGCAGTACTTC,CAISAGTSGSYEQYF